The clone carrying this T cell receptor (beta chain) was seen a handful of times. The target antigen is unknown. These data belong to a study of early T cells in non-severe SARS-CoV-2 infection. Study details: Chains were unpaired, as sequencing was done on bulk RNA from unsorted whole blood. The study, taken as a whole, reports: Missing private and CD4 specificities, VDJdb matching favored anti-spike CD8 responses.

Germline V gene sequence: CDR1 MDHEN, CDR2 SYDVKM. The V gene end was trimmed by 4 bases and the J gene end by 5 bases; junction bases not matched to a gene: 7. The CDR3 consists of 14 residues. Unique molecular identifiers were attached to individual cDNA molecules. TCRdb independently ran MiXCR on the 5' RACE reads; one entry per CDR3 protein. The table records about 47,000 distinct CDR3 sequences, around 9.6% of them present only once. This clonotype was sampled from an adult who was a healthcare worker with PCR-confirmed SARS-CoV-2 infection or an uninfected control (not recorded which). The chain joins TRBV28 to TRBJ2-7; 8 nucleotides align to TRBD2. Specimen: whole blood, collected at baseline. CDR3 loop: CASSSGGTIDEQYF. DNA of the CDR3: TGTGCCAGCAGTTCGGGGGGGACCATAGACGAGCAGTACTTC.